The next 28 T cell receptor beta chains were all read from a single sample in a study of cytomegalovirus exposure and HLA in healthy donors. 13 Jbeta primers and 60 Vbeta primers were used for the PCR. This table comes from immunoSEQ multiplex PCR, and its TCRdb copy is limited to in-frame clones, with some not included. The data show about 140,000 clones, approximately 84% seen once. Sequences were obtained from PBMCs. All receptors come from an older woman in good health and CMV-seropositive.

The chain recombines TRBV28 with TRBJ2-1, with 8 positions matching TRBD1. Germline trimming cut 3 bases from V and 2 bases from J; bases unmatched to any gene: 3. This CDR3 comprises 15 residues. CDR1 is MDHEN and CDR2 is SYDVKM in the germline V gene. The CDR3 reads CASSFLRGPYNEQFF. The CDR3, as DNA: TGTGCCAGCAGTTTTCTCAGGGGGCCCTACAATGAGCAGTTCTTC.

The V and J genes are TRBV7-8 and TRBJ2-2; D is unclear. The CDR3 has 14 amino acids. V lost 1 base to trimming and J lost 6 bases, with 9 bases between them. Germline V lookup: CDR1 SGHVS, CDR2 FQNEAQ. The CDR3 DNA follows: TGTGCCAGCAGCTTAGTGTCTTTCGCCGGGGAGCTGTTTTTT. Residues: CASSLVSFAGELFF.

The chain combines TRBV18 with TRBJ2-2; 7 nucleotides match TRBD2. CDR3 size: 14 residues. The V segment lost 3 bases and the J segment 7 bases; nucleotides outside the gene matches: 5. CDR1 is KGHSH, CDR2 LQKENI, per germline. The DNA for the CDR3 is TGTGCCAGCTCACCTCGAGCGGGGAGCGGGGAGCTGTTTTTT. Protein: CASSPRAGSGELFF.

The gene calls are TRBV6-1 and TRBJ2-5, with 10 nucleotides matching TRBD1. Germline loops: CDR1 MNHNS, CDR2 SASEGT. Losses at the gene ends were 6 bases for V and 2 bases for J; bases not matched to a gene: 6. CDR3 length: 15 residues. CDR3 sequence reads: CASRPDRGRQETQYF. The CDR3, as DNA: TGTGCCAGCAGACCAGACAGGGGGCGACAAGAGACCCAGTACTTC.

Here the CDR3 reads CASSQVPCEQYF. The CDR3, as DNA: TGTGCCAGCAGCCAAGTGCCCTGCGAGCAGTACTTC. V usage is TRBV14 and J usage is TRBJ2-5, with unresolved D. The DNA end lines up better with TRBJ2-7; the J call may be wrong. CDR3 size: 12 residues. Germline V gene data show CDR1 as SGHDN and CDR2 as FVKESK.

This rearrangement joins TRBV27 to TRBJ2-3, with a tentative D call TRBD1 (6 bases). This CDR3 has 15 residues. CDR1 and CDR2 from the germline V gene are MNHEY and SMNVEV (reference sequence). V shed 2 bases and J shed 4 bases, with 13 bases lying between them. The CDR3 spells CASSLGTGLADTQYF. The CDR3, as DNA: TGTGCCAGCAGTTTAGGAACAGGGTTGGCAGATACGCAGTATTTT.

The J gene is TRBJ1-5, the V gene TRBV29-1, with D possibly TRBD1 on 5 matching bases. The ends were cut back, 7 bases at V and 10 bases at J, with 17 bases in the middle. The CDR3 consists of 12 residues. CDR1 is SQVTM and CDR2 is ANQGSEA in the germline V gene. The CDR3 region is CSAGSGGGPQHF. CDR3 bases: TGCAGCGCAGGAAGTGGGGGAGGCCCCCAGCATTTT.

The rearrangement uses TRBV5-6 and TRBJ1-1; 7 nucleotides match TRBD1. Germline assignment: CDR1 SGHDT and CDR2 YYEEEE. The junction had 16 bases not matched to a gene; V was cut back by 6 bases and J by 11 bases. This CDR3 is built from 14 residues. This CDR3 is CASTQGGHKGGAFF. CDR3 bases: TGTGCCAGCACCCAGGGTGGACATAAAGGGGGCGCTTTCTTT.

J is TRBJ1-3 and V is TRBV6-5; tentatively, D is TRBD1 (6 bases). CDR1 and CDR2 from the germline V gene are MNHEY and SVGAGI. The CDR3 is 15 amino acids. Trimming took off 0 bases at V and 4 bases at J, with 10 bases between the two ends. The CDR3 loop reads CASSYSTGGGNTIYF. In DNA, the CDR3 is TGTGCCAGCAGTTACTCGACTGGGGGCGGAAACACCATATATTTT.

This clone occurred a few times. The genes are TRBV6-6 and TRBJ1-4; no firm D call. CDR1 is MNHNY and CDR2 is SVGAGI in the germline V gene (reference sequence). This CDR3 has 13 residues. The ends were cut back, 2 bases at V and 7 bases at J, with 8 bases in the middle. The CDR3 bases are TGTGCCAGCAGTTACCGAGTTTCTGAAAAACTGTTTTTT. Amino acid sequence: CASSYRVSEKLFF.

The genes are TRBV4-3 and TRBJ2-7, with TRBD2 matching 8 bases. Germline CDR1 is LGHNA and CDR2 is YSLEER. The CDR3 loop spans 15 amino acids. Trimming at V came to 3 bases and at J to 0 bases, leaving 4 bases not matched to a gene. As DNA, the CDR3 is TGCGCCAGCAGCCACATAGCGGGAACCTCCTACGAGCAGTACTTC. It specifies CASSHIAGTSYEQYF.

This clone appeared a few times. A far larger clone is a single base away, which makes a read error likely. V gene TRBV7-2 combines with J gene TRBJ1-5; D is possibly TRBD1 (5 bases). Germline V CDR1 and CDR2: SGHTA, FQGNSA. The length of the CDR3 is 15 residues. The CDR3 reads CASSLGRGSNQLQHF. CDR3 DNA: TGTGCCAGCAGCTTAGGGAGGGGCAGCAATCAGCTCCAGCATTTT. The variable domain in full, completed from reference TRBV7-2 and TRBJ1-5, reads GAGVSQSPSNKVTEKGKDVELRCDPISGHTALYWYRQSLGQGLEFLIYFQGNSAPDKSGLPSDRFSAERTGGSVSTLTIQRTQQEDSAVYLCASSLGRGSNQLQHFGDGTRLSIL.

The V gene is TRBV18, the J gene TRBJ2-2, with 8 bases lining up with TRBD2. J was trimmed by 1 base and V by 3 bases; bases with no gene match: 4. This CDR3 spans 16 amino acids. Germline CDR1 KGHSH, CDR2 LQKENI. CDR3 DNA: TGTGCCAGCTCACCCCCGGGGGGGTTGAACACCGGGGAGCTGTTTTTT. It yields the protein CASSPPGGLNTGELFF.

The rearrangement links TRBV5-1 to TRBJ2-1; 12 nucleotides agree with TRBD1. Germline values: CDR1 SGHRS, CDR2 YFSETQ. Trimming removed 4 bases from V and 0 bases from J; junction bases left unmatched: 2. This CDR3 spans 16 amino acids. The CDR3 DNA reads TGCGCCAGCAGCGCGGGACAGGGGGCCTCCTACAATGAGCAGTTCTTC. Translated, it gives CASSAGQGASYNEQFF.

This clone has more than one count but fewer than ten. The chain has TRBV18 and TRBJ1-1; 7 positions match TRBD1. The J segment lost 4 bases and the V segment lost 6 bases, leaving 5 bases of the junction unmatched. The V gene's germline CDR1 is KGHSH and CDR2 LQKENI. The CDR3 runs to 13 residues. The CDR3 region is CASSAGGSTEAFF. The CDR3 DNA reads as TGTGCCAGCTCGGCAGGGGGGAGCACTGAAGCTTTCTTT. The full variable domain, rest sourced from reference TRBV18 and TRBJ1-1, is NAGVMQNPRHLVRRRGQEARLRCSPMKGHSHVYWYRQLPEEGLKFMVYLQKENIIDESGMPKERFSAEFPKEGPSILRIQQVVRGDSAAYFCASSAGGSTEAFFGQGTRLTVV.

The chain joins TRBV5-1 to TRBJ2-1; 10 bases are a match to TRBD2. The CDR3 runs 15 residues. Germline CDR1 and CDR2: SGHRS and YFSETQ. V shed 5 bases, J shed 5 bases, and the junction held 7 bases outside the gene matches. CDR3 in amino acids: CASSFPGLANNEQFF. CDR3 sequence (DNA): TGCGCCAGCAGTTTCCCGGGACTAGCGAACAATGAGCAGTTCTTC.

V and J are TRBV29-1 and TRBJ2-4, with TRBD2 identical over 9 bases. With 6 bases clipped from V and 6 bases from J, the junction kept 12 bases outside the gene matches. This CDR3 has 15 amino acids. In germline, CDR1 is SQVTM, CDR2 ANQGSEA. The CDR3 DNA reads as TGCAGCGTAGGTGGTAGCGGGAGTCCGGCAAACATTCAGTACTTC. It is translated as CSVGGSGSPANIQYF.

The rearrangement uses TRBV18 and TRBJ2-7; 7 nucleotides align to TRBD1. The length of the CDR3 is 14 residues. The junction had 9 bases not matched to a gene; V was cut back by 5 bases and J by 5 bases. Germline loops: CDR1 KGHSH, CDR2 LQKENI. This chain's CDR3 is CASSSLETGNEQYF. As DNA, the CDR3 is TGTGCCAGCTCATCTCTTGAGACAGGGAACGAGCAGTACTTC.

The chain employs TRBV30 and TRBJ2-3; 7 nucleotides match TRBD1. CDR3 size: 13 residues. V was clipped by 3 bases and J by 11 bases; unmatched bases: 11. Germline V gives CDR1 GTSNPN, CDR2 SVGIG (reference sequence). CDR3 in DNA: TGTGCCTGGAGCGGGACAGCCTTTGGGGGGCAGTATTTT. Its protein is CAWSGTAFGGQYF.

The chain carries TRBV4-3 and TRBJ2-7, with D tentatively TRBD1 (5 bases). CDR3 length: 15 amino acids. Per germline, CDR1 LGHNA and CDR2 YSLEER. Trimming took 4 bases from V and 3 from J, leaving 16 bases between them. The CDR3 reads CASSRRAGQDYEQYF. The CDR3, as DNA: TGCGCCAGCAGCCGGAGAGCAGGGCAGGACTACGAGCAGTACTTC.

This clone was detected a few times. This chain joins TRBV13 and TRBJ2-7, with a tentative D call TRBD1 (6 bases). The CDR3 loop spans 11 amino acids. V shed 8 bases and J shed 3 bases, with 8 bases lying between them. The V gene's germline CDR1 is PRHDT and CDR2 FYEKMQ (reference sequence). CDR3: CASGTLYEQYF. The CDR3 nucleotides read TGTGCCAGCGGGACACTCTACGAGCAGTACTTC.

This clone was observed a single time. The chain links TRBV9 to TRBJ1-1; TRBD1 matches at 7 bases. The V and J ends lost 3 bases and 5 bases, in that order; junction bases with no gene match: 4. This CDR3 is built from 13 residues. Looked up from germline, CDR1 is SGDLS and CDR2 is YYNGEE. The CDR3 protein is CASSGQGRTEAFF. CDR3 coding DNA: TGTGCCAGCAGCGGACAGGGAAGAACTGAAGCTTTCTTT. Using reference TRBV9 and TRBJ1-1 for the parts outside the CDR3, the full variable domain is DSGVTQTPKHLITATGQRVTLRCSPRSGDLSVYWYQQSLDQGLQFLIQYYNGEERAKGNILERFSAQQFPDLHSELNLSSLELGDSALYFCASSGQGRTEAFFGQGTRLTVV.

The rearrangement joins TRBV27 to TRBJ2-6; 9 bases line up with TRBD2. CDR1 is MNHEY, CDR2 SMNVEV, per germline (reference sequence). The CDR3 is made up of 20 amino acids. The junction had 9 bases not matched to a gene; V was cut back by 0 bases and J by 0 bases. CDR3 sequence: CASSLSPRLAGFSGANVLTF. CDR3 nucleotides: TGTGCCAGCAGTTTATCGCCGAGGCTAGCGGGGTTCTCTGGGGCCAACGTCCTGACTTTC.

The J gene is TRBJ2-7, the V gene TRBV13; the D gene is possibly TRBD2 (6 bases). The CDR3 runs 12 residues. V was clipped by 4 bases and J by 7 bases, with 11 bases between them. Germline V CDR1 and CDR2: PRHDT, FYEKMQ (reference sequence). The CDR3 is CASSWVAGEQYF. The CDR3 bases are TGTGCCAGCAGCTGGGTGGCGGGGGAGCAGTACTTC.

The V and J genes are TRBV11-2 and TRBJ2-3; 8 nucleotides agree with TRBD2. With 2 bases clipped from V and 5 bases from J, the junction kept 15 bases outside the gene matches. The CDR3 covers 18 residues. Germline V lookup: CDR1 SGHAT, CDR2 FQNNGV. The CDR3: CASSLRLGEREIGDTQYF. DNA for the CDR3: TGTGCCAGCAGCTTAAGGTTAGGGGAGCGGGAGATCGGAGATACGCAGTATTTT.

This chain links TRBV10-3 with TRBJ2-1; tentative D call: TRBD2 (6 bases). The CDR3 runs 14 residues. Germline CDR1 is ENHRY and CDR2 is SYGVKD. The germline V and J ends were trimmed by 6 bases and 3 bases, with 12 bases remaining between them. The CDR3 protein is CAIRASDNYNEQFF. The CDR3 region has the DNA TGTGCCATCAGGGCTAGCGACAACTACAATGAGCAGTTCTTC.

The chain is built from TRBV19 and TRBJ2-2, with TRBD2 as a possible D gene (6 bases). The ends were cut back, 3 bases at V and 6 bases at J, with 14 bases in the middle. The CDR3 consists of 15 residues. Germline CDR1 is LNHDA and CDR2 is SQIVND (reference sequence). CDR3 in DNA: TGTGCCAGTAGTATGGGGGGAATAATATCCGGGGAGCTGTTTTTT. It encodes CASSMGGIISGELFF.

This clone was counted between two and nine times. The chain is built from TRBV4-3 and TRBJ2-3; TRBD1 matches 11 bases. With V trimmed by 2 bases and J by 1 base, 2 bases remained unmatched. From germline, CDR1 is LGHNA and CDR2 YSLEER. The CDR3 is 16 residues long. The CDR3 loop reads CASSQRTGGGTDTQYF. The CDR3, as DNA: TGCGCCAGCAGCCAAAGGACAGGGGGCGGCACAGATACGCAGTATTTT.